This entry lists 25 T cell receptor beta chains sequenced from one sample in a study of blood T cells in healthy people across ages. The authors ran a second PCR of about 6 to 11 cycles using a sample-barcoded 5' primer and a J-beta primer mix. One entry per CDR3 protein results from TCRdb running MiXCR on the 5' RACE reads. Here the sample spans around 1.5 million distinct CDR3 sequences, 42% being singletons. The sequenced sample was blood. The receptors shown here come from a woman between 18 and 29 years old in good health.

The chain recombines TRBV12-3 or TRBV12-4 with TRBJ2-5, with 8 bases that match TRBD1. Trimming at V came to 6 bases and at J to 5 bases, leaving 8 bases not matched to a gene. This CDR3 contains 14 residues. The CDR3 reads CASRPTGAKETQYF. DNA of the CDR3: TGTGCCAGCAGACCGACAGGGGCAAAGGAGACCCAGTACTTC.

This clonotype was counted only a few times. This chain links TRBV6-4 with TRBJ1-2; the D gene is possibly TRBD1 (6 bases). The CDR3 totals 17 residues. Germline CDR1 and CDR2: MRHNA and SNTAGT. Trimming left V 7 bases short and J 1 base short, with 22 bases between. The CDR3 loop reads CASTERSWGALNYGYTF. The CDR3 DNA is TGTGCCAGCACCGAGAGGAGTTGGGGGGCGCTTAACTATGGCTACACCTTC.

The V gene is TRBV6-5, the J gene TRBJ1-6, with D possibly matching TRBD1 (5 bases). The germline CDR1 and CDR2 sequences are MNHEY and SVGAGI. CDR3 length: 15 residues. V lost 2 bases and J lost 4, with 9 bases in between. In nucleotides, the CDR3 is TGTGCCAGCAGTTACGGGGGGTTTTATAATTCACCCCTCCACTTT. Its protein product is CASSYGGFYNSPLHF.

This chain connects TRBV29-1 to TRBJ2-5, with D unresolved. The CDR3 covers 16 residues. V was trimmed by 4 bases and J by 0 bases, leaving 18 bases between them. Germline lookup yields CDR1 SQVTM and CDR2 ANQGSEA. CDR3 loop: CSVGVLIYEYQETQYF. The CDR3 DNA reads as TGCAGCGTTGGGGTCCTGATTTACGAGTACCAAGAGACCCAGTACTTC.

This clonotype has just a few counts. The rearrangement joins TRBV5-1 to TRBJ2-5; 8 positions agree with TRBD2. Germline loops: CDR1 SGHRS, CDR2 YFSETQ. V was clipped by 6 bases and J by 11 bases; unmatched bases: 15. The CDR3 runs 14 residues. The CDR3 DNA reads as TGCGCCAGCACGCCGGGAGGGGGGTACAATGAGCAGTACTTC. This translates into CASTPGGGYNEQYF.

This chain joins TRBV3-1 and TRBJ1-3; the match to TRBD1 covers 7 bases. This CDR3 is built from 16 residues. V lost 4 bases to trimming and J lost 0 bases; unmatched junction nucleotides: 6. From germline, CDR1 is LGHDT and CDR2 YNNKEL (reference sequence). This CDR3 reads CASSLRQGYSGNTIYF. DNA for the CDR3: TGTGCCAGCAGCCTCCGACAGGGCTACTCTGGAAACACCATATATTTT.

The chain combines TRBV7-9 with TRBJ1-2, with D unresolved. The CDR3 totals 14 residues. V was cut by 5 bases and J by 5 bases, with 15 bases left in between. Germline V gene lookup returns CDR1 SEHNR and CDR2 FQNEAQ (reference sequence). CDR3 in amino acids: CASSPSGVTYGYTF. The DNA of the CDR3 is TGTGCCAGCAGCCCATCCGGGGTCACATATGGCTACACCTTC.

The table lists this clonotype with many counts. The chain combines TRBV5-1 with TRBJ2-6; no reliable D call. V lost 5 bases and J 4 bases, leaving 7 bases between the germline ends. From germline, CDR1 is SGHRS and CDR2 YFSETQ. This CDR3 contains 13 residues. The CDR3 is CASRDTGANVLTF. CDR3 bases: TGCGCCAGCAGAGACACCGGGGCCAACGTCCTGACTTTC. The whole variable domain, filled in from reference TRBV5-1 and TRBJ2-6, reads KAGVTQTPRYLIKTRGQQVTLSCSPISGHRSVSWYQQTPGQGLQFLFEYFSETQRNKGNFPGRFSGRQFSNSRSEMNVSTLELGDSALYLCASRDTGANVLTFGAGSRLTVL.

The rearrangement joins TRBV20-1 to TRBJ2-1; 8 bases are a match to TRBD1. The end of the DNA is better explained by TRBJ2-7, so the J call may be wrong. Germline CDR1 is DFQATT and CDR2 is SNEGSKA (reference sequence). The CDR3 runs to 11 residues. CDR3 sequence (DNA): TGCAGTGCGATGACAGGGGCCGAGCAGTACTTC. Residues: CSAMTGAEQYF.

This clonotype has only a few counts. CDR3 sequence: CASSQVEFLSTDTQYF. In DNA, the CDR3 is TGCGCCAGCAGCCAAGTCGAGTTTCTGAGCACAGATACGCAGTATTTT. The chain carries TRBV4-1 and TRBJ2-3; D is uncertain. Germline CDR1 and CDR2: MGHRA and YSYEKL. V lost 1 base, J lost 0 bases, and 11 bases lay in between. This CDR3 region has 16 residues.

V usage is TRBV7-2 and J usage is TRBJ2-1, with no clear D. V dropped 1 base and J dropped 6 bases, with 16 bases sitting between them. The germline V gene encodes CDR1 SGHTA and CDR2 FQGNSA. The CDR3 extends over 16 amino acids. This CDR3 is CASSLEAATASNEQFF. As DNA, the CDR3 is TGTGCCAGCAGCTTAGAGGCTGCGACGGCGAGCAATGAGCAGTTCTTC.

The genes are TRBV27 and TRBJ1-1; D not resolved. This CDR3 spans 12 amino acids. CDR1 is MNHEY, CDR2 SMNVEV, per germline (reference sequence). The ends were cut back, 6 bases at V and 8 bases at J, with 13 bases in the middle. The CDR3 sequence is CASRKGLSEAFF. CDR3 nucleotide sequence: TGTGCCAGCAGGAAAGGACTATCGGAAGCTTTCTTT.

This rearrangement joins TRBV28 to TRBJ1-2, with D possibly being TRBD1 (5 bases). Germline values: CDR1 MDHEN, CDR2 SYDVKM. V was shortened by 8 bases and J by 6 bases, with 13 bases between the two germline ends. The CDR3 has 12 residues. The CDR3 nucleotides are TGTGCCAGCGGAGGGACGGACGATGGCTACACCTTC. Its translation: CASGGTDDGYTF.

V and J are TRBV20-1 and TRBJ1-5; the D is unclear. Germline V CDR1 and CDR2: DFQATT, SNEGSKA (reference sequence). CDR3 length: 14 residues. The V end lost 3 bases, the J end lost 0 bases, and 9 bases lay between the germline ends. The CDR3 sequence is CSASASLSNQPQHF. The CDR3, as DNA: TGCAGTGCTAGCGCGAGCCTTAGCAATCAGCCCCAGCATTTT.

J is TRBJ2-1 and V is TRBV6-1; 12 bases line up with TRBD2. CDR3 length: 22 amino acids. The V gene end was trimmed by 6 bases and the J gene end by 5 bases; junction bases not matched to a gene: 26. Germline V gene data show CDR1 as MNHNS and CDR2 as SASEGT. CDR3 sequence (DNA): TGTGCCAGCAGCGAACTCACTCTTGGACTAGCGGGACTCCAACGAGAAAACAATGAGCAGTTCTTC. Its protein is CASSELTLGLAGLQRENNEQFF.

This clonotype was observed a handful of times. The rearrangement links TRBV2 to TRBJ1-4, with a weak D call TRBD1 (6 bases). Germline V gives CDR1 SNHLY, CDR2 FYNNEI. V was shortened by 7 bases and J by 7 bases, with 25 bases between the two germline ends. CDR3 length equals 17 residues. In nucleotides, the CDR3 is TGTGCCAGCAAAGGGCTCGGAGGGGGATACCTTGGTGAAAAACTGTTTTTT. Protein: CASKGLGGGYLGEKLFF.

The V and J genes are TRBV7-2 and TRBJ2-7; the D gene is possibly TRBD1 (5 bases). The CDR3 runs to 16 residues. Per germline, CDR1 SGHTA and CDR2 FQGNSA. V lost 1 base to trimming and J lost 3 bases, with 16 bases between them. The CDR3 DNA follows: TGTGCCAGCAGCTTAGTAATGACAGTCCCTAACTACGAGCAGTACTTC. As protein: CASSLVMTVPNYEQYF.

The gene calls are TRBV6-1 and TRBJ2-7; weak D call: TRBD1 (6 bases). V shed 6 bases and J shed 3 bases, with 12 bases lying between them. CDR3 length equals 13 residues. The germline V gene has CDR1 MNHNS and CDR2 SASEGT. CDR3 region: CASSRQELYEQYF. The CDR3 DNA follows: TGTGCCAGCAGCCGACAGGAACTCTACGAGCAGTACTTC.

This clonotype was picked up many times. The gene calls are TRBV10-3 and TRBJ2-5, with D possibly TRBD2 on 7 matching bases. CDR3 length: 15 amino acids. V was pared by 2 bases and J by 3 bases, with 13 bases between. The V gene's germline CDR1 is ENHRY and CDR2 SYGVKD. CDR3 nucleotide sequence: TGTGCCATCAGTGAGAGGACAGCGGGAAAAGAGACCCAGTACTTC. Its protein is CAISERTAGKETQYF.

This sequence joins TRBV29-1 and TRBJ2-5, with D maybe TRBD1 (5 bases). Germline V gene sequence: CDR1 SQVTM, CDR2 ANQGSEA. This CDR3 is 13 amino acids long. The germline V and J ends were trimmed by 6 bases and 11 bases, with 22 bases remaining between them. The CDR3 here is CSVSEVGQGEQYF. The CDR3, as DNA: TGCAGCGTGAGTGAAGTAGGCCAGGGTGAGCAGTACTTC.

This rearrangement joins TRBV7-9 to TRBJ2-1; possibly TRBD2 for D (5 bases). V lost 7 bases and J lost 13, with 29 bases in between. Per the germline V gene, CDR1 is SEHNR and CDR2 is FQNEAQ (reference sequence). This CDR3 has 16 residues. This CDR3 is CASTYGGSGTQETQFF. CDR3 DNA sequence: TGTGCCAGCACCTACGGCGGCAGCGGTACGCAAGAGACCCAGTTCTTC.

This CDR3 is CSAGKDSSNQPQHF. CDR3 DNA: TGCAGTGCTGGGAAGGACAGTAGCAATCAGCCCCAGCATTTT. J is TRBJ1-5 and V is TRBV20-1; D may be TRBD1 (6 bases). The CDR3 covers 14 residues. The V end lost 5 bases, the J end lost 0 bases, and 11 bases lay between the germline ends. Germline assignment: CDR1 DFQATT and CDR2 SNEGSKA (reference sequence).

The chain is built from TRBV5-1 and TRBJ2-3, with 8 nucleotides matching TRBD2. Trimming cost V 5 bases and J 2 bases; bases outside gene matches: 19. CDR1 and CDR2 (germline): SGHRS, YFSETQ. CDR3 length: 19 residues. Here the CDR3 DNA reads TGCGCCAGCAGTGACGAACTAAGCGGGAGAGGGATCAACACAGATACGCAGTATTTT. As protein: CASSDELSGRGINTDTQYF. Together with reference TRBV5-1 and TRBJ2-3, the CDR3 gives the full variable domain: KAGVTQTPRYLIKTRGQQVTLSCSPISGHRSVSWYQQTPGQGLQFLFEYFSETQRNKGNFPGRFSGRQFSNSRSEMNVSTLELGDSALYLCASSDELSGRGINTDTQYFGPGTRLTVL.

The chain uses TRBV6-6 and TRBJ1-6; D is uncertain. Trimming removed 2 bases at V and 7 bases at J, with 6 bases between. The CDR3 has 13 residues. Germline CDR1 and CDR2: MNHNY and SVGAGI (reference sequence). The CDR3 is CASSYRENSPLHF. The CDR3 DNA reads as TGTGCCAGCAGTTACAGGGAAAATTCACCCCTCCACTTT.

CDR3 region: CSARGGRDRSAEAFF. DNA for the CDR3: TGCAGTGCCCGTGGGGGAAGGGATCGGTCGGCTGAAGCTTTCTTT. The J gene is TRBJ1-1, the V gene TRBV20-1, with TRBD1 as a possible D gene (5 bases). V shed 6 bases and J shed 6 bases, with 23 bases lying between them. Germline CDR1 DFQATT, CDR2 SNEGSKA (reference sequence). The CDR3 is made up of 15 amino acids.